These T cell receptor beta chains were read from a single sample in a study of post-analysis software for immune sequencing data. TCRdb re-called the PCR reads with MiXCR, one entry per CDR3 protein. The top ten hold roughly 4.4% of the sample, which has some 890,000 distinct CDR3 sequences, approximately 53% seen once. Sequencing was done on a sample of blood. These receptors were taken from a girl aged 5-17 years with multiple sclerosis. Each CDR3 is given with its conserved first and last residue. A D gene is named only where the DNA matches it firmly. Clone size is stated in some rows and not others, as once, few, many or a class when expanded.

D	V	J	size	DNA	CDR3
TRBD1	TRBV6-5	TRBJ2-1	.	TGTGCCAGCAGTTACTCTTCTGCCACAGGGGGCCTCTACAATGAGCAGTTCTTC	CASSYSSATGGLYNEQFF
TRBD1	TRBV4-2	TRBJ1-5	.	TGTGCCAGCAGCCAAGATTTACAGGGGGCCTCTCATCGGCCCCAGCATTTT	CASSQDLQGASHRPQHF
.	TRBV7-2	TRBJ2-1	.	TGTGCCAGCAGCCCTCGGGGGGCGCTTAACAATGAGCAGTTCTTC	CASSPRGALNNEQFF
.	TRBV5-1	TRBJ1-1	.	TGCGCCAGCAGCTTGGGGCATACCTGCACTGAAGCTTTCTTT	CASSLGHTCTEAFF
.	TRBV7-3	TRBJ2-5	.	TGTGCCAGCAGCTCCGCCCCCGGCGGACAAGAGACCCAGTACTTC	CASSSAPGGQETQYF
TRBD2	TRBV12-3/TRBV12-4	TRBJ2-3	few	TGTGCCAGCAGTCCGATTCTCCTAGCGGGAGGTCCATTGGATACGCAGTATTTT	CASSPILLAGGPLDTQYF
.	TRBV18	TRBJ2-7	.	TGTGCCAGCTCACCAGGACCGAGGGGGGAGCAGTACTTC	CASSPGPRGEQYF
TRBD2	TRBV20-1	TRBJ2-7	.	TGCAGTGCTAGACTAGCGGGGGGACCCTACGAGCAGTACTTC	CSARLAGGPYEQYF
.	TRBV20-1	TRBJ2-1	.	TGCAGTGCTAGACAGTCTAATGAGCAGTTCTTC	CSARQSNEQFF
TRBD1	TRBV29-1	TRBJ2-7	few	TGCAGCGTTACGCGGACAGGGTTTAGGTCCGAGCAGTACTTC	CSVTRTGFRSEQYF
TRBD2	TRBV5-1	TRBJ2-7	.	TGCGCCAGCAGCCCGGAGCGGGGGTCGAACGAGCAGTACTTC	CASSPERGSNEQYF
.	TRBV5-1	TRBJ2-7	.	TGCGCCAGCAGCCCTAGGCGGGGAGATGGCGAGCAGTACTTC	CASSPRRGDGEQYF
.	TRBV2	TRBJ1-1	.	TGTGCCAGCAGATGGACAGCTATGGGAGCTATGAACACTGAAGCTTTCTTT	CASRWTAMGAMNTEAFF
TRBD2	TRBV29-1	TRBJ2-5	.	TGCAGCGTTGGGGCGGGAGGATGGGAGACCCAGTACTTC	CSVGAGGWETQYF
.	TRBV6-2/TRBV6-3	TRBJ2-5	.	TGTGCCAGCAGTTACTCGAACAGCCAAGAGACCCAGTACTTC	CASSYSNSQETQYF
.	TRBV27	TRBJ2-1	.	TGTGCCAGCAGTCCGGACTACCCGACCTCCTACAATGAGCAGTTCTTC	CASSPDYPTSYNEQFF
.	TRBV3-1	TRBJ1-2	.	TGTGCCAGCAGCCAAGGCTCTGCTAACTATGGCTACACCTTC	CASSQGSANYGYTF
.	TRBV6-6	TRBJ2-1	.	TGTGCCAGCAGTTTCCCACACCGCTCCTACAATGAGCAGTTCTTC	CASSFPHRSYNEQFF
.	TRBV6-1	TRBJ2-5	.	TGTGCCAGCAGTGAAGGGGGAGGCCCCCAGTACTTC	CASSEGGGPQYF
.	TRBV29-1	TRBJ2-7	.	TGCAGCGTCGTAGGGGCGGTGGGCATGGGCTCCTACGAGCAGTACTTC	CSVVGAVGMGSYEQYF
TRBD1	TRBV5-4	TRBJ1-1	once	TGTGCCAGCAGCCGAATAACGCGGACAGGGCTCACTGAAGCTTTCTTT	CASSRITRTGLTEAFF
TRBD2	TRBV2	TRBJ2-4	.	TGTGCCAGCAGTGAGGTAGCGGGAGGGCCCCAGAAGTACTTC	CASSEVAGGPQKYF
.	TRBV29-1	TRBJ1-5	.	TGCAGCGTTGGTGAGACAGGAGGTAATCAGCCCCAGCATTTT	CSVGETGGNQPQHF
.	TRBV7-2	TRBJ1-5	once	TGTGCCAGCAGTTCCCCAGCTGGGGGAGAGGGTCAGCCCCAGCATTTT	CASSSPAGGEGQPQHF
TRBD1	TRBV2	TRBJ2-1	.	TGTGCCAGCAGTGACGAGGAGACAGGGTGGGCCGATGAGCAGTTCTTC	CASSDEETGWADEQFF
TRBD1	TRBV4-1	TRBJ1-4	few	TGCGCCAGCAGCCAGTTACCGGGACAGGGGTCGGGTACTAATGAAAAACTGTTTTTT	CASSQLPGQGSGTNEKLFF
TRBD1	TRBV7-9	TRBJ1-2	.	TGTGTCAGCAGCCAAGGACAGGGGGGCTATGGCTACACCTTC	CVSSQGQGGYGYTF
.	TRBV28	TRBJ2-4	.	TGTGCCAGCAGTTTCCAGGGGGGCGGAAACATTCAGTACTTC	CASSFQGGGNIQYF
.	TRBV7-9	TRBJ1-2	.	TGTGCCAGCAGCTTAGACCCCGGCAGGGAGGGGCTCTATGGCTACACCTTC	CASSLDPGREGLYGYTF
.	TRBV5-6	TRBJ2-7	.	TGTGCCAGCTCCCTCGAGAGGGGTCGGGCCTACGAGCAGTACTTC	CASSLERGRAYEQYF
.	TRBV7-9	TRBJ2-2	.	TGTGCCAGCAGAGACTGGACTAACTCTCGTAGCACCGGGGAGCTGTTTTTT	CASRDWTNSRSTGELFF
.	TRBV6-1	TRBJ2-7	.	TGTGCCAGCAGTGCAATCCCAAACTCCTACGAGCAGTACTTC	CASSAIPNSYEQYF
TRBD2	TRBV12-3/TRBV12-4	TRBJ2-1	few	TGTGCCAGCAGTTTGGGACTAGTCAATGAGCAGTTCTTC	CASSLGLVNEQFF
TRBD2	TRBV6-5	TRBJ2-1	.	TGTGCCAGCAGGCCACTGACTAGCGGGAGATACAATGAGCAGTTCTTC	CASRPLTSGRYNEQFF
TRBD2	TRBV3-1	TRBJ2-1	.	TGTGCCAGCAGCCAAGTTAGCGGGAGTCGAGGTGGGAATGAGCAGTTCTTC	CASSQVSGSRGGNEQFF
.	TRBV29-1	TRBJ1-2	.	TGCAGCGTAAATGAGGGGCTCTGGTATGGCTACACCTTC	CSVNEGLWYGYTF
TRBD1	TRBV20-1	TRBJ2-4	few	TGCAGTGCTAACAGGGGGCTAGCCAAAAACATTCAGTACTTC	CSANRGLAKNIQYF
TRBD1	TRBV12-3/TRBV12-4	TRBJ1-2	.	TGTGCCAGCACAAACGGGGACAGGACCTCTAACTATGGCTACACCTTC	CASTNGDRTSNYGYTF
.	TRBV4-1	TRBJ1-6	few	TGCGCCAGCAGCCAATGGGCAGGGGATAGTTCACCCCTCCACTTT	CASSQWAGDSSPLHF
TRBD2	TRBV7-2	TRBJ2-3	few	TGTGCCAGCAGCCCGAGACTAGCGGGGGCGACAGATACGCAGTATTTT	CASSPRLAGATDTQYF
.	TRBV7-3	TRBJ2-1	.	TGTGCCAGCAGTCCAGGGATTGAGCAGTTCTTC	CASSPGIEQFF
.	TRBV10-3	TRBJ2-7	few	TGTGCCATCAGTGCGTCGGACGGAGCCTACGAGCAGTACTTC	CAISASDGAYEQYF
TRBD1	TRBV12-3/TRBV12-4	TRBJ2-7	.	TGTGCCAGCAGTCCCGGGACAGGTCCTACCTACGAGCAGTACTTC	CASSPGTGPTYEQYF
.	TRBV4-1	TRBJ2-7	.	TGCGCCAGCAGCCAAGAACTACAGGGCTACGAGCAGTACTTC	CASSQELQGYEQYF
.	TRBV7-8	TRBJ2-3	few	TGTGCCAGCAGCTTAGAGGTTGTTGCAGGGGCGGAAGATACGCAGTATTTT	CASSLEVVAGAEDTQYF
TRBD2	TRBV6-4	TRBJ2-7	.	TGTGCCAGCAGTGAACTAGCGGGAGCCCTCTACGAGCAGTACTTC	CASSELAGALYEQYF
.	TRBV12-3/TRBV12-4	TRBJ2-7	.	TGTGCCAGCAGTTTAGGGGTTCCCTCCTACGAGCAGTACTTC	CASSLGVPSYEQYF
TRBD2	TRBV5-1	TRBJ2-5	few	TGCGCCAGCAGTACCCAGCGGGGGGCTTCCCAAGAGACCCAGTACTTC	CASSTQRGASQETQYF
.	TRBV7-9	TRBJ1-1	.	TGTGCCAGCAGCTTAAACAGGGACACTGAAGCTTTCTTT	CASSLNRDTEAFF